This entry is about one TCR beta chain. Antigen unknown. The sample is drawn from a study of T cell responses to AZD1222 COVID-19 vaccine. Study context: Investigators merged groups given second doses at roughly 4 or roughly 12 weeks. Study results and caveats: Dominant at 160-218 and 743-854, vaccine-associated CD4 TCRs also spanned spike. Spike-specific TCR repertoires showed rising breadth and depth after two AZD1222 doses. Mostly white British, mostly female donors; authors suggested clonal diversity may be underestimated.

The V and J ends lost 3 bases and 4 bases, in that order; junction bases with no gene match: 7. CDR3 size: 15 residues. The V gene's germline CDR1 is ENHRY and CDR2 SYGVKD. Sequencing used immunoSEQ multiplex PCR; TCRdb keeps in-frame clones, though not all of them. This sample has approximately 140,000 clones, with 90% found just once. The sequence was collected from an adult in good health. The source material was peripheral blood, sampled on day 0 of AZD1222 vaccination. The chain couples TRBV10-3 to TRBJ1-2; 8 bases match TRBD1. The CDR3: CAISEELDRGYGYTF. For the CDR3, the DNA is TGTGCCATCAGTGAAGAACTTGACAGGGGCTATGGCTACACCTTC.